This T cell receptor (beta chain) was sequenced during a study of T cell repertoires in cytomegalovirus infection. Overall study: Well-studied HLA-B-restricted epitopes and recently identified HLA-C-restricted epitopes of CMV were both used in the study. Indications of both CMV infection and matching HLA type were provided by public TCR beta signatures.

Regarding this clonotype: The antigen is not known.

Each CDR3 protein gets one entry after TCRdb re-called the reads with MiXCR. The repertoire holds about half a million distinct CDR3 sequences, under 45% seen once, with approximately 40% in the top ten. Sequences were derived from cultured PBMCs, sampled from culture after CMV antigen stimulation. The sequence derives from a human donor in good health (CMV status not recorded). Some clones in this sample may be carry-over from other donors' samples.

CDR3 nucleotides: TGCAGTGCAGGCGGGGAATACAATGAGCAGTTCTTC. Translation: CSAGGEYNEQFF. The chain links TRBV20-1 to TRBJ2-1, with D possibly TRBD2 on 6 matching bases. V was shortened by 6 bases and J by 4 bases, with 10 bases between the two germline ends. Per the germline V gene, CDR1 is DFQATT and CDR2 is SNEGSKA (reference sequence). The CDR3 loop spans 12 amino acids.